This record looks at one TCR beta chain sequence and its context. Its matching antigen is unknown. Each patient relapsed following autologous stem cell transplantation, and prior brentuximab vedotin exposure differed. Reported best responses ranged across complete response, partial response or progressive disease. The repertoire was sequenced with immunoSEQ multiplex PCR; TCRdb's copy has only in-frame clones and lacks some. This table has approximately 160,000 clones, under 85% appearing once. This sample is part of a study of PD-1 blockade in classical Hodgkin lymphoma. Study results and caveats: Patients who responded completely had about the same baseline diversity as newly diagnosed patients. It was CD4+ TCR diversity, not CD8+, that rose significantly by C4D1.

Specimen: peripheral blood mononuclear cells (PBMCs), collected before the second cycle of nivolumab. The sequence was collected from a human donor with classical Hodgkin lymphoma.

The CDR3 sequence: CASSAVTGLLSNQPQHF. CDR3 sequence (DNA): TGTGCCAGCAGTGCGGTGACAGGTCTCCTTAGCAATCAGCCCCAGCATTTT. This chain links TRBV6-1 with TRBJ1-5; D is perhaps TRBD1 (6 bases). CDR3 length equals 17 residues. The V end was cut by 4 bases, the J end by 0 bases, with 16 bases between. Per the germline V gene, CDR1 is MNHNS and CDR2 is SASEGT.